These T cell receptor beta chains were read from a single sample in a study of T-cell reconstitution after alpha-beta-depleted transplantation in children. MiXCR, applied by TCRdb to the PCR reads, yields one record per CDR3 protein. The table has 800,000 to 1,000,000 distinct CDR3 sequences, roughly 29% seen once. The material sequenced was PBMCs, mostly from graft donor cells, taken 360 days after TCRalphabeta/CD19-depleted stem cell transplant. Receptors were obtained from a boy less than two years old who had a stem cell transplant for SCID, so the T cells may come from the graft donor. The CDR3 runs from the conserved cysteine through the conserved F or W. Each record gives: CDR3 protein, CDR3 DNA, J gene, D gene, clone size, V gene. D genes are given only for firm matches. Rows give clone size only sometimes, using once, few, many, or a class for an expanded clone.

CSGPLSRGVHNEQFF	TGCAGTGGGCCACTGTCGAGGGGAGTCCACAATGAGCAGTTCTTC	TRBJ2-1	NA	NA	TRBV20-1
CSARGLGSTTRIF	TGCAGTGCTAGGGGTCTAGGCAGCACAACGCGGATCTTC	TRBJ2-1	NA	few	TRBV20-1
CASSLGTLGNGETQYF	TGCGCCAGCAGCCTAGGGACACTAGGAAACGGAGAGACGCAGTATTTT	TRBJ2-3	NA	few	TRBV5-1
CSAVYRSRGAPLHF	TGCAGTGCCGTTTATCGGTCCCGAGGGGCACCCCTCCACTTT	TRBJ1-6	NA	NA	TRBV20-1
CSASRASDRVWGEQFF	TGCAGTGCTAGCCGAGCCTCGGACAGGGTTTGGGGGGAGCAGTTCTTC	TRBJ2-1	TRBD1	NA	TRBV20-1
CAISEATGSRSHNEQFF	TGTGCCATCAGTGAAGCTACAGGGTCTCGATCCCACAATGAGCAGTTCTTC	TRBJ2-1	NA	few	TRBV6-1
CASSGSVGGELFF	TGTGCCAGCAGTGGCAGTGTGGGCGGGGAGCTGTTTTTT	TRBJ2-2	NA	few	TRBV6-6
CASSWGAEVETQYF	TGTGCCAGCAGTTGGGGGGCTGAGGTAGAGACCCAGTACTTC	TRBJ2-5	NA	few	TRBV5-6
CATSREGGSNQPQHF	TGTGCCACCAGCAGAGAAGGGGGAAGCAATCAGCCCCAGCATTTT	TRBJ1-5	NA	few	TRBV15
CASNSVSRSDTQYF	TGCGCCAGCAACTCAGTGAGTCGTTCAGATACGCAGTATTTT	TRBJ2-3	NA	few	TRBV5-1
CSVDSGTPPISSYNEQFF	TGCAGCGTTGATTCTGGGACACCTCCCATTAGTTCCTACAATGAGCAGTTCTTC	TRBJ2-1	NA	NA	TRBV29-1